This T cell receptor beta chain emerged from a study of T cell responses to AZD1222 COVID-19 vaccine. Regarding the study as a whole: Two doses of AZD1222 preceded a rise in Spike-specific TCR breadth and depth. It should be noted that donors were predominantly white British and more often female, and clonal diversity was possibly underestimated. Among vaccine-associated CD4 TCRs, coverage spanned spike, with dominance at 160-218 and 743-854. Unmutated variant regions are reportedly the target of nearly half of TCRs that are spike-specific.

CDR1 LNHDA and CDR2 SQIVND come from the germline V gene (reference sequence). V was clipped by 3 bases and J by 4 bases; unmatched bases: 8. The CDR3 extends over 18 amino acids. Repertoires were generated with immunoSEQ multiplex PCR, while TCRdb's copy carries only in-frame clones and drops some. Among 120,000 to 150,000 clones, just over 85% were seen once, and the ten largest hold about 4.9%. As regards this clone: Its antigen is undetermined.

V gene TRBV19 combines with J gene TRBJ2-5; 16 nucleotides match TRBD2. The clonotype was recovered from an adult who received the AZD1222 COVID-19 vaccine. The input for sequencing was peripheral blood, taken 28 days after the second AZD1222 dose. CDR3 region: CASSIPGLAGGPGETQYF. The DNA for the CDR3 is TGTGCCAGTAGTATCCCGGGACTAGCGGGAGGGCCGGGAGAGACCCAGTACTTC.